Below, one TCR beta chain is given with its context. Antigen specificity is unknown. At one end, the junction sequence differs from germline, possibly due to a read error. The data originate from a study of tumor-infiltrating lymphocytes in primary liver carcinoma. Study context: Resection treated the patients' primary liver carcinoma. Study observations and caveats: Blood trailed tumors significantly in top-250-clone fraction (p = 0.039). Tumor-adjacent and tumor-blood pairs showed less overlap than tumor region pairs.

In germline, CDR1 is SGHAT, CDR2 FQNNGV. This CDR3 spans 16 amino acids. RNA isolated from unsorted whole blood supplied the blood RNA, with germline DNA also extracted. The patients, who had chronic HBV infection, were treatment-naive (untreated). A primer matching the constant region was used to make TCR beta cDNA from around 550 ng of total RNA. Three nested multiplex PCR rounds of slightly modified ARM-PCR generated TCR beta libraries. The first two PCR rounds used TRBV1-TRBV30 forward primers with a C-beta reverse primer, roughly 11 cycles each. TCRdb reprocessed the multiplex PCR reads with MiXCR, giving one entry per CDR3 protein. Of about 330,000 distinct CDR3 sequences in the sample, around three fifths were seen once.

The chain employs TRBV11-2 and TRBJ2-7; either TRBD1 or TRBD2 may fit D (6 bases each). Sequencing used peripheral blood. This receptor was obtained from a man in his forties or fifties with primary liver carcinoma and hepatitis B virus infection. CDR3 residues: CASSSRVGGRAYEQYF. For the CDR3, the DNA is TGCGCCAGCAGTTCTAGGGTGGGGGGCCGAGCCTACGAGCAGTACTTC.